The 5 T cell receptor beta chains given below trace back to one sample, sequenced in a study of T-cell memory formation after mild COVID-19. TCRdb reanalysed the 5' RACE reads using MiXCR and keeps one entry per CDR3 protein. The sample yields hundreds of thousands of distinct CDR3 sequences, roughly 15% seen once. The sequenced material came from PBMCs or a T cell subset sorted from them (not recorded which). The receptors were sampled from a man in his late teens or twenties who had mild COVID-19 (a few samples of this study predate the infection). Cell type and time point are not known.

The J gene is TRBJ1-5, the V gene TRBV27; unclear D gene. There are 13 residues in the CDR3. Between the trimmed V and J ends, which lost 2 bases and 4 bases, there was a span of 6 bases. The germline V gene encodes CDR1 MNHEY and CDR2 SMNVEV (reference sequence). The CDR3 nucleotides read TGTGCCAGCAGTTTAATCCGGAATCAGCCCCAGCATTTT. As protein: CASSLIRNQPQHF.

The chain links TRBV28 to TRBJ1-4; 7 bases are a match to TRBD1. Germline CDR1 and CDR2: MDHEN and SYDVKM. This CDR3 region has 13 residues. After removal of 5 bases from V and 8 bases from J, the junction contained 5 bases not matched to a gene. The CDR3: CASSASDREKLFF. CDR3 nucleotides: TGTGCCAGCAGTGCATCGGACAGGGAAAAACTGTTTTTT.

The genes are TRBV5-1 and TRBJ1-4, with D possibly being TRBD1 (6 bases). V shed 7 bases and J shed 5 bases, with 15 bases lying between them. The V gene's germline CDR1 is SGHRS and CDR2 YFSETQ. This CDR3 has 14 residues. The CDR3 is CASGTGFGNEKLFF. The CDR3 nucleotides are TGCGCCAGCGGTACAGGGTTCGGAAATGAAAAACTGTTTTTT. Full variable domain (rest looked up from reference TRBV5-1 and TRBJ1-4): KAGVTQTPRYLIKTRGQQVTLSCSPISGHRSVSWYQQTPGQGLQFLFEYFSETQRNKGNFPGRFSGRQFSNSRSEMNVSTLELGDSALYLCASGTGFGNEKLFFGSGTQLSVL.

The V and J genes are TRBV7-3 and TRBJ2-7; no reliable D call. The germline V gene encodes CDR1 SGHTA and CDR2 FQGTGA. The CDR3 sequence is 12 residues long. V gave up 1 base and J gave up 7 bases, with 8 bases separating them. This CDR3 is CASSLMGGEQYF. CDR3 in DNA: TGTGCCAGCAGCTTAATGGGTGGTGAGCAGTACTTC.

This clonotype was counted only a few times. The chain uses TRBV28 and TRBJ2-2; TRBD2 might be the D (5 bases). The CDR3 runs to 14 residues. V lost 7 bases to trimming and J lost 5 bases, with 14 bases between them. Germline V lookup: CDR1 MDHEN, CDR2 SYDVKM. The DNA for the CDR3 is TGTGCCAGCACCCGCCCCGGGGTGACCGGGGAGCTGTTTTTT. Residues: CASTRPGVTGELFF.